These 24 T cell receptor beta chains share one sample of origin, sequenced in a study of blood T cell repertoires in COVID-19. The method was immunoSEQ multiplex PCR; TCRdb's version includes in-frame clones alone and lacks a portion of them. The sample yields about 140,000 clones, around 83% seen once. The sequenced sample was peripheral blood. These receptors were taken from a human donor in a cohort sampled during active COVID-19.

The chain uses TRBV7-2 and TRBJ2-3; D unresolved. V lost 2 bases and J 4 bases, leaving 13 bases between the germline ends. This CDR3 comprises 15 residues. Germline CDR1 SGHTA, CDR2 FQGNSA. The CDR3 loop is CASSLSPSYSDTQYF. The CDR3 coding sequence is TGTGCCAGCAGCTTATCCCCTAGTTACTCAGATACGCAGTATTTT.

The J gene is TRBJ2-1, the V gene TRBV27; 9 bases agree with TRBD2. Germline loops: CDR1 MNHEY, CDR2 SMNVEV (reference sequence). Trimming at V came to 2 bases and at J to 7 bases, leaving 3 bases not matched to a gene. There are 14 residues in the CDR3. The CDR3: CASSLELAGNEQFF. For the CDR3, the DNA is TGTGCCAGCAGTTTAGAACTAGCGGGTAATGAGCAGTTCTTC.

This clone was seen once. This chain joins TRBV18 and TRBJ2-1, with TRBD2 matching over 10 bases. V dropped 0 bases and J dropped 1; count of bases not matched to a gene: 0. From germline, CDR1 is KGHSH and CDR2 LQKENI. CDR3 size: 16 residues. The CDR3 coding sequence is TGTGCCAGCTCACCACCGGGACTAGCGTCCTACAATGAGCAGTTCTTC. Protein product: CASSPPGLASYNEQFF.

The V and J genes are TRBV29-1 and TRBJ2-1; perhaps TRBD1 as D (6 bases). The CDR3 length is 14 residues. V lost 5 bases and J lost 4, with 15 bases in between. Germline V gives CDR1 SQVTM, CDR2 ANQGSEA. The CDR3 reads CSVYRDGNYNEQFF. DNA of the CDR3: TGCAGCGTTTACAGGGACGGGAATTACAATGAGCAGTTCTTC.

A word on this clone: This sample also contains other DNA sequences that code for the same CDR3. The chain uses TRBV3-1 (or the pseudogene TRBV3-2) and TRBJ1-1; TRBD1 is a possible D gene (5 bases). V was trimmed by 1 base and J by 4 bases, leaving 7 bases between them. Germline V gene lookup returns CDR1 LGHDT and CDR2 YNNKEL (reference sequence). The CDR3 length is 13 residues. The CDR3 coding sequence is TGTGCCAGCAGCCAAGGGGGGGGCACTGAAGCTTTCTTT. Protein product: CASSQGGGTEAFF.

The chain carries TRBV27 and TRBJ2-1, with D maybe TRBD2 (6 bases). The germline CDR1 and CDR2 sequences are MNHEY and SMNVEV (reference sequence). The ends were cut back, 5 bases at V and 3 bases at J, with 14 bases in the middle. CDR3 length: 15 amino acids. The CDR3 loop is CASSLGTSYYNEQFF. CDR3 nucleotides: TGTGCCAGCAGTCTGGGGACTTCATACTACAATGAGCAGTTCTTC.

This rearrangement joins TRBV7-9 to TRBJ2-5, with a possible D match to TRBD2 (6 bases). V was cut by 2 bases and J by 5 bases, with 6 bases left in between. Germline loops: CDR1 SEHNR, CDR2 FQNEAQ (reference sequence). The CDR3 spans 12 residues. DNA of the CDR3: TGTGCCAGCAGCTTACGGGGGGAGACCCAGTACTTC. It codes for CASSLRGETQYF.

This clone was detected once. This sequence joins TRBV5-1 and TRBJ2-7, with 8 nucleotides matching TRBD1. Germline V gene lookup returns CDR1 SGHRS and CDR2 YFSETQ. CDR3 length equals 15 residues. Trimming removed 4 bases from V and 5 bases from J; junction bases left unmatched: 11. This chain's CDR3 is CASSPGTGPYHEQYF. The CDR3 bases are TGCGCCAGCAGCCCCGGGACAGGTCCATACCACGAGCAGTACTTC.

V is TRBV19 and J is TRBJ2-1; perhaps TRBD2 as D (6 bases). From germline, CDR1 is LNHDA and CDR2 SQIVND (reference sequence). Trimming stripped 3 bases from V and 5 bases from J, with 8 bases between. This CDR3 is 13 amino acids long. The CDR3 region has the DNA TGTGCCAGTAGTATGCGGGGCAACAATGAGCAGTTCTTC. The encoded protein is CASSMRGNNEQFF.

V and J are TRBV5-4 and TRBJ1-2; 10 bases are a match to TRBD1. The CDR3 has 14 residues. The germline gives CDR1 SGHNT, CDR2 YYREEE (reference sequence). Trimming cost V 4 bases and J 2 bases; bases outside gene matches: 2. The DNA of the CDR3 is TGTGCCAGCAGCCCGGGACAGGGGAACTATGGCTACACCTTC. This sequence encodes CASSPGQGNYGYTF.

The rearrangement links TRBV3-1 (or the pseudogene TRBV3-2) to TRBJ2-1, with TRBD2 as a possible D gene (7 bases). The CDR3 has 15 amino acids. V gave up 2 bases and J gave up 6 bases, with 14 bases separating them. The germline V gene has CDR1 LGHDT and CDR2 YNNKEL (reference sequence). Here the CDR3 DNA reads TGTGCCAGCAGCCAAAGGCGGGGGCTTGCCAATGAGCAGTTCTTC. This translates into CASSQRRGLANEQFF.

This clone was seen only a few times. The chain employs TRBV4-1 and TRBJ2-3; no clear D. CDR1 is MGHRA, CDR2 YSYEKL, per germline. There are 15 residues in the CDR3. V lost 3 bases and J lost 0, with 10 bases in between. The CDR3 loop is CASSHWRMSTDTQYF. The CDR3, as DNA: TGCGCCAGCAGCCACTGGCGGATGAGCACAGATACGCAGTATTTT.

This clone was detected only a few times. V and J are TRBV25-1 and TRBJ2-7; perhaps TRBD1 as D (7 bases). Germline CDR1 MGHDK, CDR2 SYGVNS. CDR3 length: 14 residues. V lost 6 bases to trimming and J lost 3 bases, with 15 bases between them. This CDR3 reads CASSPGGQNYEQYF. The DNA of the CDR3 is TGTGCCAGCAGCCCAGGGGGGCAGAACTACGAGCAGTACTTC.

Only one count was recorded for this clone. The chain joins TRBV4-3 to TRBJ1-6; D might be TRBD1 (6 bases). The CDR3 runs 15 residues. The V end lost 4 bases, the J end lost 7 bases, and 14 bases lay between the germline ends. Germline V CDR1 and CDR2: LGHNA, YSLEER. The CDR3 reads CASSPRQELNSPLHF. The CDR3, as DNA: TGCGCCAGCAGCCCGAGACAGGAATTAAATTCACCCCTCCACTTT.

The V and J genes are TRBV7-3 and TRBJ2-2; D call uncertain. The CDR3 loop spans 12 amino acids. Germline V gene data show CDR1 as SGHTA and CDR2 as FQGTGA. Trimming shortened V by 4 bases and J by 5 bases, and 5 bases separated the two germline ends. Here the CDR3 DNA reads TGTGCCAGCAGCTCCTATACCGGGGAGCTGTTTTTT. The encoded protein is CASSSYTGELFF. Using reference TRBV7-3 and TRBJ2-2 for the parts outside the CDR3, the full variable domain is GAGVSQTPSNKVTEKGKYVELRCDPISGHTALYWYRQSLGQGPEFLIYFQGTGAADDSGLPNDRFFAVRPEGSVSTLKIQRTERGDSAVYLCASSSYTGELFFGEGSRLTVL.

The chain is built from TRBV7-9 and TRBJ2-1; D uncertain. The ends were cut back, 8 bases at V and 7 bases at J, with 6 bases in the middle. The CDR3 covers 10 residues. Per germline, CDR1 SEHNR and CDR2 FQNEAQ (reference sequence). The CDR3 loop reads CASANNEQFF. The CDR3 DNA reads TGTGCCAGCGCGAATAATGAGCAGTTCTTC.

This sequence joins TRBV5-8 and TRBJ1-2; D call uncertain. Germline V CDR1 and CDR2: SGHTS, YDEGEE. V was trimmed by 4 bases and J by 4 bases, leaving 14 bases between them. The length of the CDR3 is 14 residues. CDR3 region: CASSPPWSSYGYTF. CDR3 bases: TGTGCCAGCAGCCCCCCTTGGAGCTCCTATGGCTACACCTTC.

This clone was seen more than once but under ten times. V and J are TRBV28 and TRBJ1-5; D uncertain. V dropped 7 bases and J dropped 9 bases, with 13 bases sitting between them. Germline CDR1 is MDHEN and CDR2 is SYDVKM. The length of the CDR3 is 12 residues. The CDR3 DNA sequence: TGTGCCAGCACCCTCACGACATCGCCCCAGCATTTT. Its translation is CASTLTTSPQHF.

The chain joins TRBV6-2 or TRBV6-3 to TRBJ1-3; D is undetermined. Germline CDR1 is MNHEY and CDR2 is SVGEGT. The CDR3 runs 15 residues. The V and J ends lost 5 bases and 0 bases respectively, with 11 bases between them. The chain's CDR3 is CASSRDNRSGNTIYF. The CDR3 bases are TGTGCCAGCAGTCGCGACAACCGCTCTGGAAACACCATATATTTT.

The chain employs TRBV2 and TRBJ2-3; D ambiguous. Germline V lookup: CDR1 SNHLY, CDR2 FYNNEI. The length of the CDR3 is 12 residues. The ends were cut back, 5 bases at V and 7 bases at J, with 10 bases in the middle. The chain's CDR3 is CASSPTRYTQYF. The CDR3 bases are TGTGCCAGCAGTCCGACACGGTATACGCAGTATTTT.

This chain connects TRBV6-2 or TRBV6-3 to TRBJ1-1; 7 nucleotides line up with TRBD1. The J segment lost 3 bases and the V segment lost 2 bases, leaving 3 bases of the junction unmatched. From germline, CDR1 is MNHEY and CDR2 SVGEGT. CDR3 length equals 14 residues. The CDR3 DNA is TGTGCCAGCAGTTACCATACAGGGGACACTGAAGCTTTCTTT. Its protein product is CASSYHTGDTEAFF.

The chain carries TRBV7-6 and TRBJ2-5; 10 bases are shared with TRBD1. With V trimmed by 7 bases and J by 10 bases, 18 bases remained unmatched. Germline V gene sequence: CDR1 SGHVS, CDR2 FNYEAQ. The CDR3 has 16 amino acids. CDR3 nucleotide sequence: TGTGCCAGCACACCCAGACAGGGGGCGGCCATCGAGGGCCAGTACTTC. The encoded protein is CASTPRQGAAIEGQYF.

The V call is TRBV11-2, the J call TRBJ2-7; D is undetermined. The CDR3 extends over 13 amino acids. Trimming removed 5 bases from V and 4 bases from J, with 12 bases in between. The V gene's germline CDR1 is SGHAT and CDR2 FQNNGV. The CDR3, as DNA: TGTGCCAGCAGCCCGCAACCCAGGTACGAGCAGTACTTC. Translating gives CASSPQPRYEQYF.

The V call is TRBV5-4, the J call TRBJ2-1, with 7 bases matching TRBD2. Germline CDR1 reads SGHNT; CDR2 reads YYREEE (reference sequence). There are 16 residues in the CDR3. The ends lost 1 base at V and 4 bases at J; junction bases unmatched: 8. CDR3: CASSLRRLAKYNEQFF. The CDR3 DNA reads as TGTGCCAGCAGCTTGCGTAGACTAGCCAAGTACAATGAGCAGTTCTTC.